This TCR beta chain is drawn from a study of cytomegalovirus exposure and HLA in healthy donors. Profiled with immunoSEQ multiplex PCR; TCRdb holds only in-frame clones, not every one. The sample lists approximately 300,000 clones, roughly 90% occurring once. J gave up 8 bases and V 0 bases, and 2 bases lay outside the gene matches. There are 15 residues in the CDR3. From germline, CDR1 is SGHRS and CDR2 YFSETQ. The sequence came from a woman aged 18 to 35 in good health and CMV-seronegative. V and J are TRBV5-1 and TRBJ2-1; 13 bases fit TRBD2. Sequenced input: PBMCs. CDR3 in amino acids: CASSLALAGGDEQFF. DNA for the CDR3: TGCGCCAGCAGCTTGGCACTAGCGGGAGGGGATGAGCAGTTCTTC.